Listed below are T cell receptor beta chains from one sample, sequenced in a study of immune evolution from preneoplasia to lung adenocarcinoma. Sequenced by immunoSEQ multiplex PCR; TCRdb stores in-frame clones only, minus some. The table lists approximately 7,000 clones, 78% of them singletons. Source material: FFPE adjacent normal lung tissue. The source is a person aged 60-79 years with lung adenocarcinoma. Each CDR3 is given with its conserved first and last residue.

v_call	j_call	cdr3_aa
TRBV20-1	TRBJ2-1	CTADPYNEQFF
TRBV30	TRBJ1-2	CAWSGSTGRGGSYTF
TRBV10-1	TRBJ2-2	CASGEGGWTGELFF
TRBV6-1	TRBJ2-6	CASSELSGANVLTF
TRBV6-5	TRBJ2-7	CASTPGLAGDHEQYF
TRBV18	TRBJ2-1	CASSPPTNEQFF
TRBV7-8	TRBJ2-5	CASRQPEWIQETQYF
TRBV4-1	TRBJ2-2	CASSQDTGTGELFF
TRBV6-5	TRBJ2-1	CASTSSPNEQFF
TRBV4-1	TRBJ2-7	CASSLGPAYSYEQYF
TRBV28	TRBJ2-7	CASSWVAGGSSYEQYF
TRBV30	TRBJ2-7	CAWRSQGGYEQYF
TRBV7-3	TRBJ2-2	CASSQAGTSGNTGELFF
TRBV4-2	TRBJ2-5	CASSQKPREGGETQYF
TRBV2	TRBJ2-5	CASRPGQGAQETQYF
TRBV4-2	TRBJ2-5	CASSHYSGSYQETQYF
TRBV11-2	TRBJ2-7	CASSLAGGSYEQYF